This T cell receptor (beta chain) derives from a study of T cells after yellow fever vaccination. Study-level points and caveats: The study re-detected most primary-vaccination clones after the booster (about 96% CD4, 85% to 90% CD8). Clonotype sharing between CD4 and CD8 compartments was small.

This clonotype was detected only a few times. Its specificity is not known. This CDR3 contains 13 residues. V was trimmed by 5 bases and J by 8 bases, leaving 12 bases between them. CDR1 is SGHTA, CDR2 FQGNSA, per germline. For TCR, cDNA came from 5'RACE template switching, which added a universal primer site and UMIs. Using its own MiXCR run on the 5' RACE reads, TCRdb lists one record per CDR3 protein. Of about 320,000 distinct CDR3 sequences in the sample, 4% to 5.5% were seen once. This specimen was PBMCs, taken 15 days after the yellow fever booster vaccination. The sequence came from a young man who received the YFV17D yellow fever vaccine. The chain links TRBV7-2 to TRBJ1-4; D is unclear. The CDR3 sequence is CASSPVHGEKLFF. The CDR3 coding sequence is TGTGCCAGCAGCCCGGTCCATGGGGAAAAACTGTTTTTT.